The 4 T cell receptor beta chains in this list originate from one sample, sequenced in a study of early T cells in non-severe SARS-CoV-2 infection. From the 5' RACE reads, TCRdb called clonotypes with MiXCR, one entry per CDR3 protein. The table includes around 93,000 distinct CDR3 sequences, approximately 12% detected once. The sample in question was whole blood, obtained at baseline. These receptors all stem from an adult who was a healthcare worker with PCR-confirmed SARS-CoV-2 infection or an uninfected control (not recorded which).

This clonotype was found a few times. The rearrangement joins TRBV29-1 to TRBJ2-7; 8 nucleotides agree with TRBD2. The CDR3 is 12 amino acids. Germline assignment: CDR1 SQVTM and CDR2 ANQGSEA. V lost 6 bases, J lost 5 bases, and 6 bases stayed unmatched. As DNA, the CDR3 is TGCAGCGTCAGCGGGGGAAGGGACGAGCAGTACTTC. Translating it yields CSVSGGRDEQYF.

This clonotype has at least ten counts. J is TRBJ2-2 and V is TRBV7-6; 8 bases line up with TRBD1. The V and J ends lost 0 bases and 9 bases, in that order; junction bases with no gene match: 9. Germline values: CDR1 SGHVS, CDR2 FNYEAQ. The CDR3 is 16 amino acids. The CDR3 DNA reads TGTGCCAGCAGCTTAGCGACAGGGGACCGAACGAGGGAGCTGTTTTTT. Its protein product is CASSLATGDRTRELFF.

The J gene is TRBJ2-7, the V gene TRBV7-2; 15 bases align to TRBD2. This CDR3 has 17 amino acids. The J segment lost 2 bases and the V segment lost 4 bases, leaving 6 bases of the junction unmatched. Germline V gene data show CDR1 as SGHTA and CDR2 as FQGNSA. Written as DNA, the CDR3 is TGTGCCAGCAGCTGGACTAGCGGGGGGGCCATTGCCTACGAGCAGTACTTC. The encoded protein is CASSWTSGGAIAYEQYF.

The chain carries TRBV10-3 and TRBJ1-2; TRBD1 matches 8 bases. V lost 4 bases, J lost 4 bases, and 5 bases stayed unmatched. CDR1 ENHRY and CDR2 SYGVKD come from the germline V gene. The CDR3 contains 14 residues. DNA of the CDR3: TGTGCCATCAGTGCAGGGGGCCCCGCCTATGGCTACACCTTC. Translating gives CAISAGGPAYGYTF.